The clone carrying this T cell receptor beta chain came up a few times. V dropped 0 bases and J dropped 5; count of bases not matched to a gene: 5. Germline CDR1 reads SGHRS; CDR2 reads YFSETQ. The CDR3 loop spans 15 amino acids. The data belong to a study of T-cell reconstitution after alpha-beta-depleted transplantation in children. The TCRbeta library incorporated unique molecular identifiers. From the PCR reads, TCRdb called clonotypes with MiXCR, one entry per CDR3 protein. The profile covers approximately 640,000 distinct CDR3 sequences, with 16% appearing a single time and over 0.95% taken by the ten largest.

The TCR was taken from a human donor who donated a stem cell graft to a child with acute myeloid leukemia. The sample in question was PBMCs from the stem cell graft donor, obtained from the stem cell graft. The chain is built from TRBV5-1 and TRBJ2-1; TRBD1 aligns across 7 bases. The CDR3 DNA reads as TGCGCCAGCAGCTTGGCACAGGGGATGGACAATGAGCAGTTCTTC. Its translation: CASSLAQGMDNEQFF. Full variable domain (missing parts from reference TRBV5-1 and TRBJ2-1): KAGVTQTPRYLIKTRGQQVTLSCSPISGHRSVSWYQQTPGQGLQFLFEYFSETQRNKGNFPGRFSGRQFSNSRSEMNVSTLELGDSALYLCASSLAQGMDNEQFFGPGTRLTVL.